One sample yielded the 23 T cell receptor beta chains listed below, sequenced in a study of neurological immune-mediated disorders (dated by TCRdb to the late 2010s). Library method: 5' RACE. The data were produced on an Illumina HiSeq 2500. In TCRdb, the public reads were trimmed at Q25 with fastp and aligned with MiXCR, with productive beta chains retained. Each record represents a unique CDR3 protein, reported with the most common genes and DNA among its rows. This sample is represented by 65,000 to 90,000 distinct CDR3 sequences; 4.5% to 6.5% of them were singletons. The ten largest clones add up to about 2.4% of the sample. The source material was PBMCs. The receptors shown here come from a woman under 40 with multiple sclerosis.

The chain employs TRBV20-1 and TRBJ2-7; 12 bases fit TRBD2. Germline assignment: CDR1 DFQATT and CDR2 SNEGSKA (reference sequence). The CDR3 consists of 16 residues. V dropped 3 bases and J dropped 3; count of bases not matched to a gene: 9. The CDR3 protein is CSASGWTSGTSYEQYF. The CDR3 bases are TGCAGTGCTAGTGGCTGGACTAGCGGGACCAGCTACGAGCAGTACTTC.

This clonotype occurred many times. DNA of the CDR3: TGCGCCAGCAGCTTGGAGGACGCGGGCACAGATACGCAGTATTTT. Translating it yields CASSLEDAGTDTQYF. The gene calls are TRBV5-1 and TRBJ2-3; D call uncertain. The CDR3 consists of 15 residues. From germline, CDR1 is SGHRS and CDR2 YFSETQ. The germline V and J ends were trimmed by 0 bases and 1 base, with 9 bases remaining between them. The full variable domain, rest sourced from reference TRBV5-1 and TRBJ2-3, is KAGVTQTPRYLIKTRGQQVTLSCSPISGHRSVSWYQQTPGQGLQFLFEYFSETQRNKGNFPGRFSGRQFSNSRSEMNVSTLELGDSALYLCASSLEDAGTDTQYFGPGTRLTVL.

The sample holds many counts of this clonotype. The chain employs TRBV7-2 and TRBJ2-3, with 11 bases matching TRBD2. The CDR3 covers 15 residues. CDR1 SGHTA and CDR2 FQGNSA come from the germline V gene. The ends lost 3 bases at V and 5 bases at J; junction bases unmatched: 4. This chain's CDR3 is CASSFLAGGEDTQYF. The CDR3 DNA sequence: TGTGCCAGCAGCTTCCTAGCGGGAGGTGAAGATACGCAGTATTTT.

Ten or more counts support this clonotype. The chain combines TRBV5-1 with TRBJ2-3; D is unclear. Germline CDR1 and CDR2: SGHRS and YFSETQ. The CDR3 has 13 amino acids. V lost 3 bases and J 5 bases, leaving 10 bases between the germline ends. CDR3 amino acids: CASSYPGVDTQYF. The CDR3 DNA sequence: TGCGCCAGCAGCTATCCGGGTGTAGATACGCAGTATTTT.

The chain has TRBV5-1 and TRBJ2-3; possibly TRBD2 for D (6 bases). V gave up 4 bases and J gave up 4 bases, with 10 bases separating them. In germline, CDR1 is SGHRS, CDR2 YFSETQ. This CDR3 has 13 residues. Here the CDR3 reads CASSDSSADTQYF. The CDR3 nucleotides are TGCGCCAGCAGCGACTCTAGCGCAGATACGCAGTATTTT.

This clonotype was detected many times. The V call is TRBV5-1, the J call TRBJ2-2, with D possibly being TRBD1 (6 bases). The V and J ends lost 4 bases and 5 bases respectively, with 12 bases between them. The CDR3 sequence is 14 residues long. The germline V gene encodes CDR1 SGHRS and CDR2 YFSETQ. CDR3 protein: CASSPIRGTGELFF. The CDR3 DNA follows: TGCGCCAGCAGCCCCATAAGGGGGACCGGGGAGCTGTTTTTT.

The sample holds many counts of this clonotype. The chain joins TRBV20-1 to TRBJ1-6; D not resolved. The CDR3 contains 13 residues. Germline lookup yields CDR1 DFQATT and CDR2 SNEGSKA (reference sequence). V was trimmed by 5 bases and J by 10 bases, leaving 15 bases between them. The CDR3 is CSALLPGSSPLHF. Written as DNA, the CDR3 is TGCAGTGCTCTCCTACCGGGAAGCTCACCCCTCCACTTT.

Of note for this clonotype: A read error is possible here, since a much larger clone lies one base away. Without the conserved terminal phenylalanine or tryptophan, this CDR3 likely stems from a read error. The chain uses TRBV12-3 or TRBV12-4 and TRBJ2-4, with a weak D call TRBD2 (5 bases). This CDR3 comprises 14 residues. V gave up 7 bases and J gave up 8 bases, with 18 bases separating them. CDR3 loop: CASTLRRQGDIQYC. The CDR3 DNA is TGTGCCAGCACCCTACGGAGGCAAGGTGACATTCAGTACTGC.

This clonotype was recorded many times. The chain couples TRBV10-3 to TRBJ2-1; 10 bases fit TRBD2. V trimming: 4 bases; J trimming: 1 base; junction bases outside the gene matches: 1. The CDR3 extends over 15 amino acids. Germline lookup yields CDR1 ENHRY and CDR2 SYGVKD. The CDR3 reads CAISGTSGSYNEQFF. Here the CDR3 DNA reads TGTGCCATCAGTGGGACTAGCGGATCCTACAATGAGCAGTTCTTC.

The rearrangement joins TRBV20-1 to TRBJ1-1; a possible D gene is TRBD1 (6 bases). V lost 0 bases and J lost 6, with 14 bases in between. The CDR3 is 14 residues long. CDR1 is DFQATT and CDR2 is SNEGSKA in the germline V gene (reference sequence). CDR3 loop: CSARDSRGYPEAFF. Here the CDR3 DNA reads TGCAGTGCTAGAGATTCCAGGGGTTACCCTGAAGCTTTCTTT.

This clonotype appeared many times. The chain joins TRBV5-1 to TRBJ2-2; 13 bases map to TRBD2. Trimming took 4 bases from V and 7 from J; bases not matched to a gene: 7. Germline CDR1 reads SGHRS; CDR2 reads YFSETQ. The CDR3 consists of 16 residues. The CDR3 spells CASSIGLAGADGELFF. The CDR3 nucleotides are TGCGCCAGCAGCATCGGACTAGCGGGAGCGGACGGGGAGCTGTTTTTT.

This clonotype was recorded many times. This chain joins TRBV10-3 and TRBJ2-7; weak D call: TRBD1 (8 bases). V was cut by 10 bases and J by 5 bases, with 18 bases left in between. The CDR3 spans 13 residues. Germline-derived CDR1 and CDR2 are ENHRY and SYGVKD. CDR3 nucleotides: TGTGCCACTAAGGACAGGGAGGGTAACGAGCAGTACTTC. Its translation: CATKDREGNEQYF.

This clonotype was seen a few times. V usage is TRBV20-1 and J usage is TRBJ2-3; possibly TRBD2 for D (5 bases). This CDR3 has 12 amino acids. CDR1 and CDR2 from the germline V gene are DFQATT and SNEGSKA (reference sequence). The V gene lost 7 bases and the J gene lost 1 base, with 9 bases spanning the gap. For the CDR3, the DNA is TGCAGTGTGGACTCCCGCACAGATACGCAGTATTTT. Encoded protein: CSVDSRTDTQYF.

In this sample, this clonotype turned up many times. The chain uses TRBV25-1 and TRBJ2-3; 8 bases agree with TRBD2. This CDR3 comprises 15 residues. The V gene end was trimmed by 2 bases and the J gene end by 3 bases; junction bases not matched to a gene: 4. In germline, CDR1 is MGHDK, CDR2 SYGVNS. The CDR3 region is CASSEGGLATDTQYF. The CDR3 DNA reads as TGTGCCAGCAGTGAAGGCGGACTAGCTACAGATACGCAGTATTTT.

The sample holds many counts of this clonotype. The gene calls are TRBV5-1 and TRBJ2-5; 11 bases are a match to TRBD2. Trimming took 4 bases from V and 4 from J; bases not matched to a gene: 6. CDR3 length: 15 residues. From germline, CDR1 is SGHRS and CDR2 YFSETQ. DNA of the CDR3: TGCGCCAGCAGCCTAGCGGGGGGCCGCGGAGAGACCCAGTACTTC. Its protein product is CASSLAGGRGETQYF.

In its sample, this clonotype was seen many times. This chain joins TRBV5-6 and TRBJ1-1; D ambiguous. The CDR3 length is 14 residues. With 0 bases removed from V and 0 bases from J, the gap between germline ends came to 6 bases. Germline CDR1 is SGHDT and CDR2 is YYEEEE. CDR3 region: CASSLARMNTEAFF. The CDR3 coding sequence is TGTGCCAGCAGCTTGGCCAGGATGAACACTGAAGCTTTCTTT.

The V call is TRBV11-2, the J call TRBJ2-3; 7 bases fit TRBD1. Germline V gives CDR1 SGHAT, CDR2 FQNNGV. Trimming took 3 bases from V and 2 from J; bases not matched to a gene: 11. This CDR3 is 17 amino acids long. The CDR3 sequence: CASSFVRPGTATDTQYF. Written as DNA, the CDR3 is TGTGCCAGCAGCTTCGTCCGTCCCGGGACAGCCACAGATACGCAGTATTTT.

This clonotype was counted ten times or more. V usage is TRBV5-1 and J usage is TRBJ1-6, with 10 bases matching TRBD1. Trimming removed 4 bases from V and 8 bases from J; junction bases left unmatched: 6. CDR3 size: 15 residues. The germline V gene encodes CDR1 SGHRS and CDR2 YFSETQ. The CDR3 DNA sequence: TGCGCCAGCAGCGACCCGGGACAGGGGTATTCACCCCTCCACTTT. Protein: CASSDPGQGYSPLHF.

This clonotype has at least ten counts. The gene calls are TRBV5-1 and TRBJ1-2, with TRBD1 matching 7 bases. Germline V gene lookup returns CDR1 SGHRS and CDR2 YFSETQ. The V and J ends lost 4 bases and 2 bases, in that order; junction bases with no gene match: 11. The CDR3 consists of 16 residues. CDR3 bases: TGCGCCAGCAGCCGGGACAGCGGTAGAGAAAACTATGGCTACACCTTC. This encodes CASSRDSGRENYGYTF.

This clonotype was seen many times. The CDR3 loop is CASSLRRGAPYEQYV. The CDR3 DNA follows: TGTGCCAGCAGCTTACGGCGGGGGGCACCCTACGAGCAGTACGTC. The chain recombines TRBV7-3 with TRBJ2-7; 8 nucleotides agree with TRBD2. Germline CDR1 is SGHTA and CDR2 is FQGTGA. The V segment lost 2 bases and the J segment 2 bases; nucleotides outside the gene matches: 5. The CDR3 length is 15 residues.

This clonotype showed up many times. The J gene is TRBJ1-2, the V gene TRBV6-5, with TRBD1 as a possible D gene (5 bases). V lost 2 bases and J lost 1, with 5 bases in between. Germline CDR1 MNHEY, CDR2 SVGAGI. The CDR3 totals 13 residues. In DNA, the CDR3 is TGTGCCAGCAGTTACGACAGTAACTATGGCTACACCTTC. Its translation is CASSYDSNYGYTF.

This clonotype showed up many times. The chain joins TRBV20-1 to TRBJ2-5; D is undetermined. This CDR3 has 14 residues. With 0 bases removed from V and 4 bases from J, the gap between germline ends came to 12 bases. The germline V gene encodes CDR1 DFQATT and CDR2 SNEGSKA (reference sequence). Here the CDR3 DNA reads TGCAGTGCTAGAGATGGTAATAGGAGAGAGACCCAGTACTTC. Translated: CSARDGNRRETQYF.

This clonotype turned up a few times. The chain employs TRBV20-1 and TRBJ2-1; 9 bases map to TRBD1. Germline V gene sequence: CDR1 DFQATT, CDR2 SNEGSKA (reference sequence). J was trimmed by 5 bases and V by 3 bases; bases with no gene match: 5. There are 14 residues in the CDR3. CDR3 in amino acids: CSARGQGNHNEQFF. In DNA form, the CDR3 reads TGCAGTGCTAGGGGACAGGGCAACCACAATGAGCAGTTCTTC.